The 31 T cell receptor beta chains below come from one sample, sequenced in a study of graft-versus-host responses after intestinal transplantation. The assay was immunoSEQ multiplex PCR, and TCRdb's table has in-frame clones only and misses some. The sample lists around 71,000 clones, 80% to 95% seen once, with approximately 6.9% in the top ten. This sample comprised bone marrow, obtained approximately 740 days after intestinal transplantation. The receptor source for this set is a human patient who received an intestinal transplant, so some T cells may come from the graft donor.

This chain connects TRBV5-4 to TRBJ2-4, with D perhaps given as TRBD1 or TRBD2 (5 bases each). Germline V CDR1 and CDR2: SGHNT, YYREEE (reference sequence). The CDR3 totals 16 residues. V was cut by 2 bases and J by 0 bases, with 12 bases left in between. CDR3 region: CASSLWGTLAKNIQYF. The CDR3, as DNA: TGTGCCAGCAGCTTATGGGGGACCCTAGCCAAAAACATTCAGTACTTC.

This chain joins TRBV6-1 and TRBJ2-7, with D perhaps matching TRBD1 or TRBD2 (5 bases each). There are 15 residues in the CDR3. The germline V and J ends were trimmed by 6 bases and 4 bases, with 19 bases remaining between them. From germline, CDR1 is MNHNS and CDR2 SASEGT. CDR3 region: CASRPGPRGAYEQYF. The CDR3 DNA follows: TGTGCCAGCAGGCCTGGCCCGAGGGGAGCTTACGAGCAGTACTTC.

In its sample, this clone was seen once. The V gene is TRBV6-6, the J gene TRBJ2-1; 7 nucleotides match TRBD1. Unmatched junction bases numbered 0, after V lost 2 bases and J lost 5 bases. This CDR3 spans 13 amino acids. CDR1 is MNHNY and CDR2 is SVGAGI in the germline V gene (reference sequence). The CDR3 is CASSYTGDNEQFF. The CDR3 DNA reads TGTGCCAGCAGTTACACAGGGGACAATGAGCAGTTCTTC.

The rearrangement uses TRBV4-2 and TRBJ2-7; TRBD2 matches at 7 bases. CDR1 is LGHNA, CDR2 YNFKEQ, per germline. V lost 1 base and J lost 1; bases outside the gene matches: 1. This CDR3 is 14 amino acids long. The CDR3 nucleotides are TGTGCCAGCAGCCAAGGGCGGGAGTCCTACGAGCAGTACTTC. This translates into CASSQGRESYEQYF.

The CDR3 loop reads CASSADGNQPQHF. The CDR3 nucleotides are TGTGCCAGCAGCGCGGACGGAAATCAGCCCCAGCATTTT. The chain joins TRBV4-2 to TRBJ1-5; D remains ambiguous. Germline CDR1 is LGHNA and CDR2 is YNFKEQ. Trimming shortened V by 5 bases and J by 4 bases, and 9 bases separated the two germline ends. The CDR3 is made up of 13 amino acids.

The CDR3 here is CASSSIQDSYEQYF. DNA for the CDR3: TGTGCCAGCAGTTCTATACAGGACTCCTACGAGCAGTACTTC. The chain recombines TRBV11-2 with TRBJ2-7; perhaps TRBD1 as D (5 bases). The ends were cut back, 6 bases at V and 0 bases at J, with 12 bases in the middle. The CDR3 totals 14 residues. The germline CDR1 and CDR2 sequences are SGHAT and FQNNGV.

The chain is built from TRBV5-4 and TRBJ2-3; D not resolved. Deletions cut 4 bases from V and 0 bases from J, with 6 bases between. The CDR3 extends over 13 amino acids. Germline loops: CDR1 SGHNT, CDR2 YYREEE (reference sequence). The CDR3 bases are TGTGCCAGCAGCATTGACAGCACAGATACGCAGTATTTT. Amino acids: CASSIDSTDTQYF.

This clone has only one observation. V and J are TRBV5-1 and TRBJ1-2; 7 positions match TRBD1. The length of the CDR3 is 15 residues. V was clipped by 6 bases and J by 4 bases; unmatched bases: 12. Germline CDR1 SGHRS, CDR2 YFSETQ. CDR3 nucleotide sequence: TGCGCCAGCACCCCAACGACAGGGATGATCTATGGCTACACCTTC. It yields the protein CASTPTTGMIYGYTF.

V gene TRBV5-4 combines with J gene TRBJ2-5; 12 bases match TRBD2. The J call may not be correct, given that the DNA end is closer to TRBJ2-7. CDR1 is SGHNT, CDR2 YYREEE, per germline (reference sequence). This CDR3 comprises 17 residues. The CDR3 DNA reads as TGTGCCAGCAGCTCGTTCCTAGCGGGAGGGGCTCGGGACGAGCAGTACTTC. Translation: CASSSFLAGGARDEQYF.

The rearrangement joins TRBV6-5 to TRBJ2-6; maybe TRBD1 (5 bases). Trimming left V 4 bases short and J 3 bases short, with 7 bases between. Germline V gives CDR1 MNHEY, CDR2 SVGAGI. CDR3 length equals 14 residues. CDR3 amino acids: CASSSGYGANVLTF. DNA of the CDR3: TGTGCCAGCAGTTCAGGGTATGGGGCCAACGTCCTGACTTTC.

This rearrangement joins TRBV2 to TRBJ2-5, with D uncertain. Deletions cut 10 bases from V and 4 bases from J, with 16 bases between. Per the germline V gene, CDR1 is SNHLY and CDR2 is FYNNEI. The CDR3 has 13 residues. CDR3 nucleotide sequence: TGTGCCACCGATAACGTTTTGTCAGAGACCCAGTACTTC. Encoded protein: CATDNVLSETQYF.

This clone was seen once. V gene TRBV28 combines with J gene TRBJ2-3; D gene unclear. There are 11 residues in the CDR3. The V and J ends lost 8 bases and 3 bases respectively, with 6 bases between them. Germline values: CDR1 MDHEN, CDR2 SYDVKM. The CDR3 region is CASVGTDTQYF. DNA of the CDR3: TGTGCCAGCGTGGGGACAGATACGCAGTATTTT. Drawing the rest from reference TRBV28 and TRBJ2-3, the complete variable domain is DVKVTQSSRYLVKRTGEKVFLECVQDMDHENMFWYRQDPGLGLRLIYFSYDVKMKEKGDIPEGYSVSREKKERFSLILESASTNQTSMYLCASVGTDTQYFGPGTRLTVL.

The J gene is TRBJ2-7, the V gene TRBV7-2; no reliable D call. The CDR3 is 12 residues long. Germline V gene lookup returns CDR1 SGHTA and CDR2 FQGNSA. V lost 1 base to trimming and J lost 3 bases, with 4 bases between them. The CDR3 protein is CASSLGSYEQYF. The CDR3 region has the DNA TGTGCCAGCAGCTTAGGGAGCTACGAGCAGTACTTC.

This clone occurred a few times. The chain joins TRBV6-6 to TRBJ2-7, with 10 bases matching TRBD2. V dropped 7 bases and J dropped 5; count of bases not matched to a gene: 11. The CDR3 is 15 residues long. Germline CDR1 is MNHNY and CDR2 is SVGAGI (reference sequence). The CDR3 DNA sequence: TGTGCCAGCACCTCATTAGCGGGAGGTCTGAACGAGCAGTACTTC. Translating gives CASTSLAGGLNEQYF.

The gene calls are TRBV2 and TRBJ1-4, with TRBD1 matching over 9 bases. The ends lost 7 bases at V and 5 bases at J; junction bases unmatched: 5. Per the germline V gene, CDR1 is SNHLY and CDR2 is FYNNEI. The CDR3 sequence is 14 residues long. CDR3 protein: CASTLGQGNEKLFF. The CDR3 DNA reads TGTGCCAGCACGCTCGGACAGGGGAATGAAAAACTGTTTTTT.

Written as DNA, the CDR3 is TGTGCCAGCAGCTTAGCGGCGTACCAAGAGACCCAGTACTTC. This gives the protein CASSLAAYQETQYF. The chain recombines TRBV11-1 with TRBJ2-5; D gene ambiguous. The CDR3 totals 14 residues. Trimming removed 0 bases from V and 0 bases from J, with 5 bases in between. From germline, CDR1 is SGHAT and CDR2 FQDESV (reference sequence). Full variable domain (outside the CDR3, taken from reference TRBV11-1 and TRBJ2-5): EAEVAQSPRYKITEKSQAVAFWCDPISGHATLYWYRQILGQGPELLVQFQDESVVDDSQLPKDRFSAERLKGVDSTLKIQPAELGDSAMYLCASSLAAYQETQYFGPGTRLLVL.

This clone turned up a few times. The chain recombines TRBV4-2 with TRBJ2-1, with 9 nucleotides matching TRBD1. Trimming removed 4 bases from V and 1 base from J; junction bases left unmatched: 5. This CDR3 is built from 16 residues. Germline assignment: CDR1 LGHNA and CDR2 YNFKEQ. The DNA for the CDR3 is TGTGCCAGCAGCCCTGACAGGGGGACGTCCTACAATGAGCAGTTCTTC. Translation gives CASSPDRGTSYNEQFF.

With respect to this clone: Germline and junction disagree at one end, which may indicate a read error. V and J are TRBV9 and TRBJ2-4, with D possibly matching TRBD2 (6 bases). Germline loops: CDR1 SGDLS, CDR2 YYNGEE. The CDR3 has 13 amino acids. CDR3 nucleotide sequence: TGTGCCAGCAGCGCCACCTTTGCGGGGCCTCCGAACTTC. This gives the protein CASSATFAGPPNF.

The rearrangement joins TRBV5-5 to TRBJ2-7; D possibly corresponds to TRBD2 (6 bases). V shed 4 bases and J shed 3 bases, with 14 bases lying between them. This CDR3 has 14 amino acids. Germline-derived CDR1 and CDR2 are SGHKS and YYEKEE (reference sequence). CDR3 coding DNA: TGTGCCAGCAGCCCCTCGCCGGGGGTCTACGAGCAGTACTTC. It translates to CASSPSPGVYEQYF.

The rearrangement uses TRBV19 and TRBJ2-5; 10 positions agree with TRBD1. Germline-derived CDR1 and CDR2 are LNHDA and SQIVND (reference sequence). After removal of 6 bases from V and 6 bases from J, the junction contained 7 bases not matched to a gene. The CDR3 spans 14 residues. CDR3 DNA sequence: TGTGCCAGTAGGAACCGGGACAGGGGCAAGACCCAGTACTTC. Translated, it gives CASRNRDRGKTQYF. The whole variable domain, filled in from reference TRBV19 and TRBJ2-5, reads DGGITQSPKYLFRKEGQNVTLSCEQNLNHDAMYWYRQDPGQGLRLIYYSQIVNDFQKGDIAEGYSVSREKKESFPLTVTSAQKNPTAFYLCASRNRDRGKTQYFGPGTRLLVL.

The V and J genes are TRBV4-1 and TRBJ2-1; 11 bases align to TRBD2. Unmatched junction bases numbered 2, after V lost 6 bases and J lost 7 bases. The CDR3 spans 13 residues. Germline-derived CDR1 and CDR2 are MGHRA and YSYEKL. The DNA for the CDR3 is TGCGCCAGCAGACGGACTAGCGGGAATGAGCAGTTCTTC. Its protein is CASRRTSGNEQFF.

The gene calls are TRBV4-1 and TRBJ1-6; D perhaps matches TRBD1 (6 bases). V was clipped by 1 base and J by 14 bases, with 12 bases between them. The CDR3 runs 13 residues. Germline loops: CDR1 MGHRA, CDR2 YSYEKL. The CDR3 is CASSQGGGPSLHF. CDR3 sequence (DNA): TGCGCCAGCAGCCAAGGGGGGGGGCCATCCCTCCACTTT.

The rearrangement joins TRBV2 to TRBJ2-2; no firm D call. CDR1 SNHLY and CDR2 FYNNEI come from the germline V gene. CDR3 length: 14 amino acids. V dropped 6 bases and J dropped 5 bases, with 13 bases sitting between them. CDR3 loop: CASSETQGTGELFF. The CDR3 coding sequence is TGTGCCAGCAGCGAAACACAAGGGACCGGGGAGCTGTTTTTT.

This chain links TRBV5-1 with TRBJ2-5; 9 bases align to TRBD1. The CDR3 spans 17 residues. The V segment lost 0 bases and the J segment 5 bases; nucleotides outside the gene matches: 11. From germline, CDR1 is SGHRS and CDR2 YFSETQ. Here the CDR3 reads CASSLASGTGFGETQYF. In nucleotides, the CDR3 is TGCGCCAGCAGCTTGGCCTCCGGGACAGGGTTTGGGGAGACCCAGTACTTC.

The table lists this clone with a count of one. The V gene is TRBV10-3, the J gene TRBJ2-1; D is ambiguous. Trimming stripped 0 bases from V and 14 bases from J, with 14 bases between. The CDR3 loop spans 13 amino acids. The germline CDR1 and CDR2 sequences are ENHRY and SYGVKD. The CDR3 reads CAISESEPMGKFF. In nucleotides, the CDR3 is TGTGCCATCAGTGAGTCAGAGCCCATGGGAAAGTTCTTC.

The chain has TRBV10-2 and TRBJ1-5; D not resolved. From germline, CDR1 is WSHSY and CDR2 SAAADI. With 1 base removed from V and 6 bases from J, the gap between germline ends came to 4 bases. The CDR3 extends over 12 amino acids. The CDR3 DNA sequence: TGCGCCAGCAGTGAGTTGAGTCAGCCCCAGCATTTT. Encoded protein: CASSELSQPQHF.

The J gene is TRBJ1-1, the V gene TRBV9; maybe TRBD1 (5 bases). Trimming shortened V by 2 bases and J by 0 bases, and 8 bases separated the two germline ends. Germline lookup yields CDR1 SGDLS and CDR2 YYNGEE. The CDR3 extends over 14 amino acids. CDR3 in amino acids: CASSVGGVNTEAFF. CDR3 sequence (DNA): TGTGCCAGCAGCGTCGGAGGGGTGAACACTGAAGCTTTCTTT.

The chain links TRBV11-2 to TRBJ2-7; D not certain. The CDR3 is 16 amino acids. The germline CDR1 and CDR2 sequences are SGHAT and FQNNGV. Trimming removed 6 bases at V and 0 bases at J, with 18 bases between. This CDR3 is CASRGKTPGNSYEQYF. DNA of the CDR3: TGTGCCAGCAGGGGAAAGACCCCTGGAAACTCCTACGAGCAGTACTTC. Filled out from reference TRBV11-2 and TRBJ2-7, the complete variable domain reads EAGVAQSPRYKIIEKRQSVAFWCNPISGHATLYWYQQILGQGPKLLIQFQNNGVVDDSQLPKDRFSAERLKGVDSTLKIQPAKLEDSAVYLCASRGKTPGNSYEQYFGPGTRLTVT.

This clone was seen more than once but under ten times. The V gene is TRBV5-6, the J gene TRBJ2-1, with D perhaps matching TRBD2 (6 bases). The V gene's germline CDR1 is SGHDT and CDR2 YYEEEE. The length of the CDR3 is 14 residues. Trimming removed 5 bases at V and 9 bases at J, with 18 bases between. The CDR3 DNA is TGTGCCAGCAGGAACAAACGGGAGCCGGGTGAGCAGTTCTTC. Protein sequence: CASRNKREPGEQFF.

The chain recombines TRBV7-9 with TRBJ1-6; 11 positions match TRBD1. CDR1 is SEHNR and CDR2 is FQNEAQ in the germline V gene (reference sequence). With V trimmed by 5 bases and J by 13 bases, 13 bases remained unmatched. The length of the CDR3 is 16 residues. The CDR3 sequence is CASSPRTGGSMRPLHF. For the CDR3, the DNA is TGTGCCAGCAGCCCTAGGACAGGGGGCTCCATGCGGCCCCTCCACTTT.

The gene calls are TRBV19 and TRBJ2-4, with 8 positions matching TRBD1. The CDR3 is made up of 17 amino acids. The junction had 11 bases not matched to a gene; V was cut back by 7 bases and J by 0 bases. Germline CDR1 and CDR2: LNHDA and SQIVND (reference sequence). CDR3 sequence reads: CASIETGVSGAKNIQYF. CDR3 bases: TGTGCCAGTATCGAGACAGGGGTTAGCGGAGCCAAAAACATTCAGTACTTC.